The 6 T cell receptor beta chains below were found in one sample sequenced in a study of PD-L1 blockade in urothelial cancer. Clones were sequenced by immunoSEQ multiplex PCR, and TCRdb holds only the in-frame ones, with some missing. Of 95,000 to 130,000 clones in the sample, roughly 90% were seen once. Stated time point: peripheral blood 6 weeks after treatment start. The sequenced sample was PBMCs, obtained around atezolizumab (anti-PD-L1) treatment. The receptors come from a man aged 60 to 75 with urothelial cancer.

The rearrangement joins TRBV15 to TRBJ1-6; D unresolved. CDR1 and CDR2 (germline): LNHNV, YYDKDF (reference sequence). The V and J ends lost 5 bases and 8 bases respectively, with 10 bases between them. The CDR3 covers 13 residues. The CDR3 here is CATSALEDSPLHF. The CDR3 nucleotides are TGTGCCACCAGCGCCCTTGAGGATTCACCCCTCCACTTT.

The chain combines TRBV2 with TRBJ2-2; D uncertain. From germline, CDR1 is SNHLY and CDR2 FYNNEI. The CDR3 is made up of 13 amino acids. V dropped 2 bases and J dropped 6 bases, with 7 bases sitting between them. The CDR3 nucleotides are TGTGCCAGCAGTGAACGTGAGGCCGGGGAGCTGTTTTTT. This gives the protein CASSEREAGELFF.

The DNA of the CDR3 is TGTGCCAGCTCCAACGAAGGACTGTCCAATGAGCAGTTCTTC. Its translation: CASSNEGLSNEQFF. The chain employs TRBV7-9 and TRBJ2-1; TRBD2 is a possible D gene (5 bases). Germline V gene sequence: CDR1 SEHNR, CDR2 FQNEAQ (reference sequence). This CDR3 spans 14 amino acids. V dropped 8 bases and J dropped 6 bases, with 17 bases sitting between them.

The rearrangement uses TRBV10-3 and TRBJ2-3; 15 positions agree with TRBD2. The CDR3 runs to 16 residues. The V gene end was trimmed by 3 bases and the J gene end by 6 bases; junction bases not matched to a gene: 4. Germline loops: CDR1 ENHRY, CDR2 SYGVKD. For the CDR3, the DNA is TGTGCCATCAGTGATGGACTAGCGGGAGGGGGGGATACGCAGTATTTT. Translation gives CAISDGLAGGGDTQYF.

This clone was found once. For the CDR3, the DNA is TGTGCCAGCAGTAGACTAGCGGGGGGGCTTGGCGAGCAGTTCTTC. Protein product: CASSRLAGGLGEQFF. The chain couples TRBV28 to TRBJ2-1; 14 bases line up with TRBD2. The CDR3 has 15 amino acids. Germline V lookup: CDR1 MDHEN, CDR2 SYDVKM. V shed 5 bases, J shed 10 bases, and the junction held 7 bases outside the gene matches.

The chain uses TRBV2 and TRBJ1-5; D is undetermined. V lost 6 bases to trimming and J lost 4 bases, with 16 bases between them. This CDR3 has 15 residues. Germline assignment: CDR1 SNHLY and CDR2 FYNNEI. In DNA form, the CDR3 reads TGTGCCAGCAGGCCGGGTCTAGGTATAAATCAGCCCCAGCATTTT. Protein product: CASRPGLGINQPQHF.